This TCR beta chain originates from a study of blood T cell repertoires in COVID-19. This clone was detected only once. Germline CDR1 and CDR2: SGHRS and YFSETQ. The CDR3 loop spans 14 amino acids. Germline trimming cut 3 bases from V and 8 bases from J; bases unmatched to any gene: 3. Here immunoSEQ multiplex PCR was the method, and the copy in TCRdb shows in-frame clones only, minus some. The sample consists of roughly 140,000 clones, about 80% of them appearing once. The chain is built from TRBV5-1 and TRBJ2-1; 12 bases agree with TRBD1. The sequence came from a man in his fifties or sixties who had recovered from COVID-19. Sequencing was done on a sample of PBMCs or T cells enriched from blood (not recorded which). CDR3 in DNA: TGCGCCAGCAGCTCAGGGACAGGGGGCTATGAGCAGTTCTTC. Translated: CASSSGTGGYEQFF. Based on the CDR3 plus reference TRBV5-1 and TRBJ2-1, the full variable domain is KAGVTQTPRYLIKTRGQQVTLSCSPISGHRSVSWYQQTPGQGLQFLFEYFSETQRNKGNFPGRFSGRQFSNSRSEMNVSTLELGDSALYLCASSSGTGGYEQFFGPGTRLTVL.